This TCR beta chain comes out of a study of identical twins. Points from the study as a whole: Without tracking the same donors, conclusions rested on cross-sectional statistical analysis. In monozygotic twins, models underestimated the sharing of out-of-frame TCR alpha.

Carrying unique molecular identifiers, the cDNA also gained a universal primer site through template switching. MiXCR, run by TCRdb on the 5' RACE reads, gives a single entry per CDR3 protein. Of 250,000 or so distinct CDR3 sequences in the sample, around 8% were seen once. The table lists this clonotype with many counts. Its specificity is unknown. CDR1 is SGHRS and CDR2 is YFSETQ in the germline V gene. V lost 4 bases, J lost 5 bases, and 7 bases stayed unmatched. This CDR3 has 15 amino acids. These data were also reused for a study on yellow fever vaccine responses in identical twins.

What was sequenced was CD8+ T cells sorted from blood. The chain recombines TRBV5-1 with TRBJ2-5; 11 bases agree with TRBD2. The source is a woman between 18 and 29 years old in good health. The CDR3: CASSRELAGEETQYF. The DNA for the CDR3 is TGCGCCAGCAGCCGCGAACTAGCGGGAGAGGAGACCCAGTACTTC.